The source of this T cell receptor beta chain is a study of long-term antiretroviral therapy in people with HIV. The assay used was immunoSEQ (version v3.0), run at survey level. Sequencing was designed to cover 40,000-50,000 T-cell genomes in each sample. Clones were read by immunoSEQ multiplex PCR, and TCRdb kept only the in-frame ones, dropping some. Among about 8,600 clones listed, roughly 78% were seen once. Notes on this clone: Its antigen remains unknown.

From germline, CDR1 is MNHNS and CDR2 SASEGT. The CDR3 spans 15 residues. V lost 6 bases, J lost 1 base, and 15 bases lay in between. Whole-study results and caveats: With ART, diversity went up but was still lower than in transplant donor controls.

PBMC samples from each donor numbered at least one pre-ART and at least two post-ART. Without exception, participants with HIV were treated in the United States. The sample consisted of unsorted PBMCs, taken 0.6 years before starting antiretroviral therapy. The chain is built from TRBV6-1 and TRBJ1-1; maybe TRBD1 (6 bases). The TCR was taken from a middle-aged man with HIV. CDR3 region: CASRLRGPTNTEAFF. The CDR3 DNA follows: TGTGCCAGCAGGCTCAGGGGCCCTACGAACACTGAAGCTTTCTTT.